The clone carrying this T cell receptor (beta chain) was detected only a few times. TCR beta CDR3 sequences were amplified from RNA transcripts. An initial round of RT-PCR targeting the TCR CDR3 relied on the HTBI primer set. Using its own MiXCR run on the multiplex PCR reads, TCRdb lists one record per CDR3 protein. The sample contains approximately 520,000 distinct CDR3 sequences, about 20% of which appear only once. Patients aged 18 to 65 had newly diagnosed hyperthyroidism that had lasted under 2 months. The sample originates from a study of T cells in Graves' hyperthyroidism and ophthalmopathy. V lost 7 bases and J lost 0, with 15 bases in between. The CDR3 covers 15 residues. The germline V gene has CDR1 MNHNS and CDR2 SASEGT.

The TCR originated in a man aged 18 to 29 with Graves' hyperthyroidism. Sample: blood. The V call is TRBV6-1, the J call TRBJ2-5, with D possibly being TRBD1 or TRBD2 (5 bases each). This CDR3 reads CASNLMWGNQETQYF. The DNA for the CDR3 is TGTGCCAGCAACTTAATGTGGGGGAACCAAGAGACCCAGTACTTC.